Listed here are 27 T cell receptor beta chains from one sample, sequenced in a study of blood T cell repertoires in COVID-19. Only in-frame clones appear in the TCRdb table, and some are missing; sequencing was by immunoSEQ multiplex PCR. The table lists some 250,000 clones, about four fifths of them singletons. Sequencing was done on a sample of peripheral blood. The receptors were gathered from a woman aged 18-35 years with acute or convalescent COVID-19.

The chain has TRBV2 and TRBJ2-7; maybe TRBD2 (8 bases). Germline V gene lookup returns CDR1 SNHLY and CDR2 FYNNEI. Trimming shortened V by 6 bases and J by 2 bases, and 20 bases separated the two germline ends. The CDR3 contains 16 residues. CDR3 DNA: TGTGCCAGCAGCCAACGGGGGGGGACAGCAACCTACGAGCAGTACTTC. Encoded protein: CASSQRGGTATYEQYF.

The chain carries TRBV2 and TRBJ1-2, with no clear D. V gave up 7 bases and J gave up 8 bases, with 17 bases separating them. This CDR3 comprises 13 residues. From germline, CDR1 is SNHLY and CDR2 FYNNEI. The CDR3 sequence: CASMGVGMEGYTF. The CDR3 coding sequence is TGTGCCAGCATGGGAGTGGGGATGGAAGGCTACACCTTC.

This rearrangement joins TRBV12-3 or TRBV12-4 to TRBJ1-2; TRBD1 is a possible D gene (5 bases). Trimming took off 8 bases at V and 2 bases at J, with 9 bases between the two ends. This CDR3 is built from 12 residues. CDR3 nucleotide sequence: TGTGCCAGCGGGAACAGGAACTATGGCTACACCTTC. This sequence encodes CASGNRNYGYTF.

The chain is built from TRBV7-8 and TRBJ2-1; 13 bases agree with TRBD2. With V trimmed by 5 bases and J by 0 bases, 10 bases remained unmatched. The CDR3 runs 19 residues. From germline, CDR1 is SGHVS and CDR2 FQNEAQ. Here the CDR3 reads CASSPVPGLAGSSYNEQFF. The CDR3 nucleotides read TGTGCCAGCAGCCCCGTCCCGGGACTAGCGGGGAGCTCCTACAATGAGCAGTTCTTC.

The gene calls are TRBV7-9 and TRBJ2-7, with 7 bases that match TRBD1. Trimming removed 1 base from V and 0 bases from J; junction bases left unmatched: 9. The germline gives CDR1 SEHNR, CDR2 FQNEAQ (reference sequence). This CDR3 region has 17 residues. CDR3 in DNA: TGTGCCAGCAGCTTAGTAGGGGGCACCCAGAGCTCCTACGAGCAGTACTTC. The encoded protein is CASSLVGGTQSSYEQYF. Full variable domain (remainder filled in from reference TRBV7-9 and TRBJ2-7): DTGVSQNPRHKITKRGQNVTFRCDPISEHNRLYWYRQTLGQGPEFLTYFQNEAQLEKSRLLSDRFSAERPKGSFSTLEIQRTEQGDSAMYLCASSLVGGTQSSYEQYFGPGTRLTVT.

The chain has TRBV28 and TRBJ1-3, with 8 positions matching TRBD1. This CDR3 has 17 amino acids. Germline V CDR1 and CDR2: MDHEN, SYDVKM. V lost 6 bases, J lost 0 bases, and 10 bases stayed unmatched. CDR3: CASSPDRVWDSGNTIYF. CDR3 bases: TGTGCCAGCAGCCCGGACAGGGTTTGGGACTCTGGAAACACCATATATTTT.

The rearrangement links TRBV6-5 to TRBJ2-7; 10 bases fit TRBD2. With V trimmed by 0 bases and J by 4 bases, 6 bases remained unmatched. The CDR3 sequence is 16 residues long. The germline V gene encodes CDR1 MNHEY and CDR2 SVGAGI. CDR3 loop: CASSYSPSGRVYEQYF. CDR3 DNA sequence: TGTGCCAGCAGTTACTCCCCTAGCGGGAGAGTGTACGAGCAGTACTTC.

The chain employs TRBV6-5 and TRBJ2-5; D gene uncertain. The V gene lost 6 bases and the J gene lost 3 bases, with 8 bases spanning the gap. The CDR3 is made up of 12 amino acids. Germline CDR1 and CDR2: MNHEY and SVGAGI. As DNA, the CDR3 is TGTGCCAGCAGGGCGGTTGAAGAGACCCAGTACTTC. Encoded protein: CASRAVEETQYF.

The J gene is TRBJ2-5, the V gene TRBV12-3 or TRBV12-4; a weak D match, TRBD1 (5 bases). This CDR3 is built from 12 residues. V was clipped by 5 bases and J by 2 bases, with 6 bases between them. CDR3 nucleotide sequence: TGTGCCAGCAGTCCAGGGCAAGAGACCCAGTACTTC. Translation gives CASSPGQETQYF.

The rearrangement links TRBV5-4 to TRBJ1-1, with D unclear. Between the trimmed V and J ends, which lost 0 bases and 4 bases, there was a span of 7 bases. In germline, CDR1 is SGHNT, CDR2 YYREEE (reference sequence). The CDR3 length is 13 residues. The CDR3 region is CASSLGGGTEAFF. DNA for the CDR3: TGTGCCAGCAGCTTGGGGGGAGGCACTGAAGCTTTCTTT.

J is TRBJ2-1 and V is TRBV19, with TRBD2 identical over 7 bases. The V gene end was trimmed by 3 bases and the J gene end by 7 bases; junction bases not matched to a gene: 9. Germline CDR1 reads LNHDA; CDR2 reads SQIVND (reference sequence). This CDR3 region has 15 residues. The CDR3 reads CASSIFAGVFNEQFF. CDR3 bases: TGTGCCAGTAGTATTTTTGCGGGAGTTTTTAATGAGCAGTTCTTC.

The V and J genes are TRBV5-6 and TRBJ1-1; D not resolved. Per the germline V gene, CDR1 is SGHDT and CDR2 is YYEEEE. V was clipped by 0 bases and J by 0 bases, with 9 bases between them. The CDR3 runs 15 residues. The CDR3 protein is CASSLGRYMNTEAFF. CDR3 nucleotide sequence: TGTGCCAGCAGCTTGGGGCGGTATATGAACACTGAAGCTTTCTTT.

This clone has more than one count but fewer than ten. The chain joins TRBV7-3 to TRBJ2-7; perhaps TRBD2 as D (7 bases). CDR1 and CDR2 (germline): SGHTA, FQGTGA. Trimming took off 0 bases at V and 6 bases at J, with 18 bases between the two ends. This CDR3 comprises 16 residues. CDR3 coding DNA: TGTGCCAGCAGCTTAACCGGGGGGACATCCACTATCGAGCAGTACTTC. As protein: CASSLTGGTSTIEQYF.

The rearrangement uses TRBV4-3 and TRBJ2-2, with 9 bases that match TRBD1. The CDR3 is 17 residues long. Germline lookup yields CDR1 LGHNA and CDR2 YSLEER. V was clipped by 0 bases and J by 6 bases; unmatched bases: 8. The CDR3 nucleotides are TGCGCCAGCAGCCAAGATAGTCACAGGGGGCGTGCCGGGGAGCTGTTTTTT. This gives the protein CASSQDSHRGRAGELFF.

The J gene is TRBJ1-5, the V gene TRBV2; tentatively, D is TRBD1 (6 bases). Germline CDR1 reads SNHLY; CDR2 reads FYNNEI. V shed 6 bases and J shed 2 bases, with 14 bases lying between them. The CDR3 consists of 15 residues. The CDR3 sequence is CASRGTPQGNQPQHF. DNA for the CDR3: TGTGCCAGCAGGGGGACACCACAGGGCAATCAGCCCCAGCATTTT. Complete variable domain (other parts from reference TRBV2 and TRBJ1-5): EPEVTQTPSHQVTQMGQEVILRCVPISNHLYFYWYRQILGQKVEFLVSFYNNEISEKSEIFDDQFSVERPDGSNFTLKIRSTKLEDSAMYFCASRGTPQGNQPQHFGDGTRLSIL.

Note on this clone: This sample includes further DNA sequences coding for the same CDR3. The rearrangement joins TRBV20-1 to TRBJ2-7; D is possibly TRBD2 (5 bases). CDR1 is DFQATT and CDR2 is SNEGSKA in the germline V gene (reference sequence). With 6 bases removed from V and 2 bases from J, the gap between germline ends came to 8 bases. This CDR3 spans 11 amino acids. The CDR3 reads CSARDAYEQYF. The DNA for the CDR3 is TGCAGTGCCCGGGATGCCTACGAGCAGTACTTC.

V is TRBV7-9 and J is TRBJ2-1; possibly TRBD2 for D (6 bases). The CDR3 runs to 14 residues. Per the germline V gene, CDR1 is SEHNR and CDR2 is FQNEAQ (reference sequence). Between the trimmed V and J ends, which lost 6 bases and 5 bases, there was a span of 14 bases. CDR3 residues: CASSYPGLNNEQFF. The DNA of the CDR3 is TGTGCCAGCAGTTATCCGGGACTTAACAATGAGCAGTTCTTC.

The rearrangement joins TRBV3-1 (or the pseudogene TRBV3-2) to TRBJ2-2; TRBD2 is a possible D gene (5 bases). Germline CDR1 is LGHDT and CDR2 is YNNKEL (reference sequence). The V end lost 2 bases, the J end lost 5 bases, and 18 bases lay between the germline ends. This CDR3 contains 17 residues. CDR3 sequence (DNA): TGTGCCAGCAGCCAACCGGTTGGACTGGACTCTACCGGGGAGCTGTTTTTT. Its protein product is CASSQPVGLDSTGELFF.

CDR3 bases: TGTGCCAGTCGGGCAGGGCCCGGGGAGACCCAGTACTTC. This translates into CASRAGPGETQYF. The chain combines TRBV19 with TRBJ2-5; perhaps TRBD1 as D (5 bases). Trimming stripped 8 bases from V and 5 bases from J, with 15 bases between. CDR3 size: 13 residues. Germline CDR1 is LNHDA and CDR2 is SQIVND (reference sequence).

This chain uses TRBV5-6 with TRBJ1-5; D might be TRBD1 (5 bases). Looked up from germline, CDR1 is SGHDT and CDR2 is YYEEEE. With 4 bases removed from V and 2 bases from J, the gap between germline ends came to 10 bases. The CDR3 covers 14 residues. The CDR3 here is CASSRPGGNQPQHF. CDR3 in DNA: TGTGCCAGCAGCCGGCCGGGGGGCAATCAGCCCCAGCATTTT. Supplemented by reference TRBV5-6 and TRBJ1-5, the full variable domain reads DAGVTQSPTHLIKTRGQQVTLRCSPKSGHDTVSWYQQALGQGPQFIFQYYEEEERQRGNFPDRFSGHQFPNYSSELNVNALLLGDSALYLCASSRPGGNQPQHFGDGTRLSIL.

The J gene is TRBJ2-7, the V gene TRBV7-2; 11 bases match TRBD1. The CDR3 length is 15 residues. V lost 4 bases, J lost 6 bases, and 8 bases stayed unmatched. Germline V gene data show CDR1 as SGHTA and CDR2 as FQGNSA. The CDR3 sequence is CASSSYTGQGGEQYF. The CDR3 coding sequence is TGTGCCAGCAGCTCGTACACGGGACAGGGGGGCGAGCAGTACTTC.

The chain uses TRBV5-1 and TRBJ2-1, with 11 nucleotides matching TRBD2. Trimming at V came to 0 bases and at J to 5 bases, leaving 7 bases not matched to a gene. The germline gives CDR1 SGHRS, CDR2 YFSETQ. The CDR3 covers 17 residues. The DNA for the CDR3 is TGCGCCAGCAGCTTGGTCCGGGGGGGACTAGCGGACAATGAGCAGTTCTTC. Its translation: CASSLVRGGLADNEQFF.

The rearrangement joins TRBV6-5 to TRBJ1-6, with D maybe TRBD1 (5 bases). CDR3 length: 16 amino acids. Germline V gene data show CDR1 as MNHEY and CDR2 as SVGAGI. V was clipped by 3 bases and J by 2 bases, with 11 bases between them. The CDR3 spells CASSYAGGPYNSPLHF. Here the CDR3 DNA reads TGTGCCAGCAGTTATGCGGGGGGACCCTATAATTCACCCCTCCACTTT.

This clone was seen more than once but under ten times. This sequence joins TRBV18 and TRBJ2-1, with TRBD2 matching 11 bases. Per the germline V gene, CDR1 is KGHSH and CDR2 is LQKENI. Trimming took 5 bases from V and 3 from J; bases not matched to a gene: 6. CDR3 length equals 16 residues. The CDR3 protein is CASSSLAGGRYNEQFF. The CDR3 nucleotides read TGTGCCAGCTCATCGCTAGCGGGGGGACGCTACAATGAGCAGTTCTTC.

CDR3 nucleotides: TGTGCCAGCAGTTTTTGGGCGACCGGGGAGCTGTTTTTT. As protein: CASSFWATGELFF. The V call is TRBV12-3 or TRBV12-4, the J call TRBJ2-2, with D unclear. This CDR3 spans 13 amino acids. V was shortened by 3 bases and J by 5 bases, with 7 bases between the two germline ends.

The V and J genes are TRBV18 and TRBJ1-6; D remains unclear. Trimming removed 0 bases at V and 6 bases at J, with 6 bases between. Per the germline V gene, CDR1 is KGHSH and CDR2 is LQKENI. The CDR3 loop spans 14 amino acids. CDR3 bases: TGTGCCAGCTCACCACCCGAGGGTAATTCACCCCTCCACTTT. Translating it yields CASSPPEGNSPLHF.

The chain links TRBV5-1 to TRBJ2-2, with TRBD1 identical over 9 bases. With 1 base clipped from V and 1 base from J, the junction kept 11 bases outside the gene matches. The CDR3 sequence is 19 residues long. Germline CDR1 is SGHRS and CDR2 is YFSETQ. In DNA, the CDR3 is TGCGCCAGCAGCTTGTTCCTTTGGGGACAGGGTCGGAACACCGGGGAGCTGTTTTTT. This sequence encodes CASSLFLWGQGRNTGELFF. The full variable domain, completed using reference TRBV5-1 and TRBJ2-2, is KAGVTQTPRYLIKTRGQQVTLSCSPISGHRSVSWYQQTPGQGLQFLFEYFSETQRNKGNFPGRFSGRQFSNSRSEMNVSTLELGDSALYLCASSLFLWGQGRNTGELFFGEGSRLTVL.